The clone carrying this T cell receptor beta chain was seen repeatedly, ten times or more. The data were obtained in a study of T cells in Graves' hyperthyroidism and ophthalmopathy. Lactation, pregnancy, other autoimmune disease or uncontrolled infection excluded patients. RNA transcripts provided the source from which TCR beta CDR3 regions were amplified. The HTBI set primed first-round TCR CDR3 RT-PCR. TCRdb passed the multiplex PCR reads through MiXCR, listing each CDR3 protein once. The data show roughly 720,000 distinct CDR3 sequences, 17% seen once. Source material: blood. This clonotype was sampled from a man aged 45 to 65 with Graves' hyperthyroidism.

The CDR3 sequence: CASSPREGSTEAFF. CDR3 in DNA: TGTGCCAGCAGCCCTAGGGAGGGATCCACTGAAGCTTTCTTT. This sequence joins TRBV3-1 and TRBJ1-1; no reliable D call. The CDR3 consists of 14 residues. The V end lost 4 bases, the J end lost 4 bases, and 13 bases lay between the germline ends. Germline values: CDR1 LGHDT, CDR2 YNNKEL (reference sequence).